The 19 T cell receptor beta chains in this list originate from one sample, sequenced in a study of CD8 T cells in ankylosing spondylitis. Whole-study findings and limits: A motif in TCR beta, a set of eight or nine highly homologous variants, appeared characteristic of ankylosing spondylitis blood.

TCRdb re-called the 5' RACE reads through MiXCR, storing one row per CDR3 protein. This sample yields some 700,000 distinct CDR3 sequences, of which 15% to 20% are seen a single time; 15% to 20% belongs to the top ten. What these receptors recognize is not known. Sequencing input: blood, either unsorted or a sorted T cell fraction (not recorded which). Source of these receptors: a male donor with ankylosing spondylitis.

The V call is TRBV7-8, the J call TRBJ2-7, with D possibly being TRBD1 or TRBD2 (5 bases each). Germline V gives CDR1 SGHVS, CDR2 FQNEAQ. The CDR3 is 14 amino acids. V was pared by 5 bases and J by 1 base, with 12 bases between. The CDR3 DNA reads TGTGCCAGCAGCACGGGGACGGAGTCCTACGAGCAGTACTTC. Translated: CASSTGTESYEQYF.

This clonotype was counted a few times. V gene TRBV12-3 or TRBV12-4 combines with J gene TRBJ1-6, with 10 bases fitting TRBD1. The junction had 3 bases not matched to a gene; V was cut back by 6 bases and J by 7 bases. CDR3 length: 14 amino acids. The CDR3 DNA reads TGTGCCAGCAGGGACAGGGGGAGGAATTCACCCCTCCACTTT. Protein sequence: CASRDRGRNSPLHF.

This clonotype was counted between two and nine times. The rearrangement uses TRBV12-3 or TRBV12-4 and TRBJ1-2, with D hard to call. This CDR3 region has 13 residues. The V gene lost 5 bases and the J gene lost 3 bases, with 10 bases spanning the gap. The CDR3 sequence is CASSRGYDYGYTF. The CDR3 region has the DNA TGTGCCAGCAGTCGGGGATACGACTATGGCTACACCTTC.

This clonotype appeared a few times. The chain couples TRBV5-4 to TRBJ2-3, with 7 bases identical to TRBD1. Per germline, CDR1 SGHNT and CDR2 YYREEE (reference sequence). This CDR3 has 15 amino acids. V gave up 6 bases and J gave up 2 bases; unmatched junction bases: 9. The CDR3 DNA reads as TGTGCCAGCAACGATGAACAGGGGTACACAGATACGCAGTATTTT. It encodes CASNDEQGYTDTQYF.

The chain is built from TRBV24-1 and TRBJ2-7; 7 nucleotides match TRBD1. The CDR3 contains 15 residues. Germline V lookup: CDR1 KGHDR, CDR2 SFDVKD. V lost 2 bases, J lost 2 bases, and 5 bases stayed unmatched. CDR3 loop: CATSDSQTGTYEQYF. Here the CDR3 DNA reads TGTGCCACCAGTGATTCCCAGACAGGGACCTACGAGCAGTACTTC.

This clonotype was counted a few times. The chain joins TRBV6-4 to TRBJ2-3; no definite D call. The V gene's germline CDR1 is MRHNA and CDR2 SNTAGT. This CDR3 has 13 amino acids. Deletions cut 4 bases from V and 2 bases from J, with 7 bases between. The CDR3 region is CASSAGPTDTQYF. The CDR3 DNA reads as TGTGCCAGCAGTGCGGGTCCCACAGATACGCAGTATTTT.

The V call is TRBV2, the J call TRBJ2-4; TRBD1 might be the D (5 bases). CDR1 is SNHLY and CDR2 is FYNNEI in the germline V gene. The CDR3 has 16 residues. V lost 6 bases and J 3 bases, leaving 18 bases between the germline ends. In DNA, the CDR3 is TGTGCCAGCAGCGCCCGTACAGGATTAGGCAAAAACATTCAGTACTTC. This gives the protein CASSARTGLGKNIQYF. Combining the CDR3 with reference TRBV2 and TRBJ2-4 gives the whole variable domain EPEVTQTPSHQVTQMGQEVILRCVPISNHLYFYWYRQILGQKVEFLVSFYNNEISEKSEIFDDQFSVERPDGSNFTLKIRSTKLEDSAMYFCASSARTGLGKNIQYFGAGTRLSVL.

This clonotype was detected only a few times. This sequence joins TRBV7-9 and TRBJ2-3; TRBD2 matches at 7 bases. After removal of 5 bases from V and 0 bases from J, the junction contained 5 bases not matched to a gene. Per the germline V gene, CDR1 is SEHNR and CDR2 is FQNEAQ (reference sequence). The CDR3 spans 15 residues. The CDR3 here is CASSPGLVSTDTQYF. The CDR3 DNA follows: TGTGCCAGCAGCCCTGGACTAGTTAGCACAGATACGCAGTATTTT.

This clonotype appeared a few times. The chain has TRBV9 and TRBJ2-7; 11 bases agree with TRBD2. CDR1 is SGDLS, CDR2 YYNGEE, per germline. The V segment lost 4 bases and the J segment 1 base; nucleotides outside the gene matches: 10. The CDR3 runs to 17 residues. The CDR3 protein is CASSPRGSSGRSYEQYF. Written as DNA, the CDR3 is TGTGCCAGCAGCCCGAGAGGGTCTAGCGGGAGGTCCTACGAGCAGTACTTC.

This clonotype was counted between two and nine times. V gene TRBV7-3 combines with J gene TRBJ2-3; 10 bases fit TRBD2. Trimming at V came to 2 bases and at J to 5 bases, leaving 4 bases not matched to a gene. This CDR3 has 15 residues. The germline V gene has CDR1 SGHTA and CDR2 FQGTGA. CDR3 residues: CASSLLAGAVDTQYF. The CDR3 region has the DNA TGTGCCAGCAGCTTACTAGCGGGAGCAGTAGATACGCAGTATTTT.

This clonotype was detected a few times. The chain uses TRBV29-1 and TRBJ1-1; D gene uncertain. V lost 0 bases, J lost 1 base, and 9 bases lay in between. The germline V gene has CDR1 SQVTM and CDR2 ANQGSEA. The CDR3 contains 14 residues. The CDR3 nucleotides read TGCAGCGTTGAAGATTGGTCCGGGAACACTGAAGCTTTCTTT. Translated, it gives CSVEDWSGNTEAFF. The variable domain in full, with the rest retrieved from reference TRBV29-1 and TRBJ1-1, is SAVISQKPSRDICQRGTSLTIQCQVDSQVTMMFWYRQQPGQSLTLIATANQGSEATYESGFVIDKFPISRPNLTFSTLTVSNMSPEDSSIYLCSVEDWSGNTEAFFGQGTRLTVV.

This clonotype is a singleton in its sample. The chain employs TRBV6-5 and TRBJ2-1; 9 bases match TRBD1. The CDR3 runs 16 residues. The J segment lost 8 bases and the V segment lost 4 bases, leaving 12 bases of the junction unmatched. From germline, CDR1 is MNHEY and CDR2 SVGAGI. The CDR3: CASSLFRDRDSDEQFF. DNA of the CDR3: TGTGCCAGCAGTTTATTCCGGGACAGGGATTCCGATGAGCAGTTCTTC.

The rearrangement links TRBV6-6 to TRBJ2-1; D is undetermined. Germline lookup yields CDR1 MNHNY and CDR2 SVGAGI (reference sequence). The V and J ends lost 2 bases and 6 bases respectively, with 8 bases between them. The CDR3 is 13 amino acids. The CDR3 sequence: CASSYTLSNEQFF. As DNA, the CDR3 is TGTGCCAGCAGTTACACCCTCAGCAATGAGCAGTTCTTC.

The chain employs TRBV28 and TRBJ2-5; D is ambiguous. The CDR3 is 11 residues long. V was cut by 8 bases and J by 2 bases, with 6 bases left in between. Germline CDR1 is MDHEN and CDR2 is SYDVKM. The CDR3 DNA is TGTGCCAGCGGTAGGCAAGAGACCCAGTACTTC. It encodes CASGRQETQYF.

V usage is TRBV29-1 and J usage is TRBJ2-3, with D hard to call. Trimming stripped 8 bases from V and 1 base from J, with 13 bases between. The CDR3 runs 13 residues. Germline V gene lookup returns CDR1 SQVTM and CDR2 ANQGSEA. The CDR3 coding sequence is TGCAGCCACCGTCGGGCCGGCACAGATACGCAGTATTTT. The encoded protein is CSHRRAGTDTQYF.

This clonotype has just a few counts. The gene calls are TRBV6-2 or TRBV6-3 and TRBJ2-1; possible D gene TRBD2, 5 bases. From germline, CDR1 is MNHEY and CDR2 SVGEGT. Trimming stripped 0 bases from V and 2 bases from J, with 14 bases between. This CDR3 spans 17 amino acids. The CDR3 DNA follows: TGTGCCAGCAGTTACTCGGGGTCGAGCGGTCCCTACAATGAGCAGTTCTTC. This sequence encodes CASSYSGSSGPYNEQFF.

This rearrangement joins TRBV18 to TRBJ1-5; 11 bases map to TRBD1. Trimming cost V 6 bases and J 3 bases; bases outside gene matches: 4. Germline CDR1 and CDR2: KGHSH and LQKENI. The CDR3 loop spans 15 amino acids. The CDR3 sequence is CASSGQGVNNQPQHF. CDR3 DNA: TGTGCCAGCTCGGGACAGGGGGTTAACAATCAGCCCCAGCATTTT.

This clonotype was detected a few times. This rearrangement joins TRBV6-5 to TRBJ1-5, with TRBD1 matching 7 bases. Germline values: CDR1 MNHEY, CDR2 SVGAGI. After removal of 4 bases from V and 4 bases from J, the junction contained 4 bases not matched to a gene. The CDR3 contains 14 residues. In nucleotides, the CDR3 is TGTGCCAGCAGTTCGACAGGGTGGAATCAGCCCCAGCATTTT. It yields the protein CASSSTGWNQPQHF.

For this clonotype: Germline is not matched at one junction end, which may reflect a read error. The rearrangement uses TRBV3-1 and TRBJ2-1, with 9 bases identical to TRBD2. Germline V gene lookup returns CDR1 LGHDT and CDR2 YNNKEL (reference sequence). This CDR3 has 13 residues. CDR3 DNA: TGTGCCAGCAGCCAATCGGGGGGACTAGCAGGCAGCTTC. Protein product: CASSQSGGLAGSF.